Described below is a single TCR beta chain sequence and its context. This sample was included in a study of blood T cell repertoires in COVID-19. Germline loops: CDR1 WNHNN, CDR2 SYGVQD (reference sequence). The V end was cut by 6 bases, the J end by 1 base, with 9 bases between. The CDR3 is made up of 13 amino acids. TCRdb's copy holds only in-frame clones and misses some; the assay was immunoSEQ multiplex PCR. Of about 190,000 clones listed, about 83% were seen once; the top ten hold roughly 2.9%. The chain couples TRBV10-1 to TRBJ2-5; possible D gene TRBD2, 6 bases. The sequence was obtained from a man in his fifties with active or convalescent COVID-19. Sample: peripheral blood. The CDR3 sequence is CASSRTIQETQYF. Written as DNA, the CDR3 is TGCGCCAGCAGCAGGACTATCCAAGAGACCCAGTACTTC.